These 8 T cell receptor beta chains were all obtained from the same sample, sequenced in a study of CD8+ T cells in alopecia areata. It was cDNA, reverse transcribed from extracted RNA, that served as the sequencing template. The repertoire was sequenced with immunoSEQ multiplex PCR; TCRdb's copy has only in-frame clones and lacks some. The sample contains under 110,000 clones, roughly three fifths of which appear only once. Treatment here: oral pan-JAK inhibitor, 5-10 mg twice daily. The source was CD8+ T cells sorted from blood, collected between weeks 55 and 65, from a patient treated with tofacitinib. These receptor sequences come from a human donor with alopecia areata.

This clone was detected once. The V and J genes are TRBV30 and TRBJ1-4; D gene unclear. The CDR3 is made up of 13 amino acids. The V end was cut by 6 bases, the J end by 6 bases, with 14 bases between. Germline V gene sequence: CDR1 GTSNPN, CDR2 SVGIG (reference sequence). CDR3 in DNA: TGTGCCTGCCTCCGGGCAAGGGATGAAAAACTGTTTTTT. Translating gives CACLRARDEKLFF.

This chain joins TRBV7-2 and TRBJ1-6; TRBD1 might be the D (5 bases). Germline CDR1 SGHTA, CDR2 FQGNSA. V was shortened by 4 bases and J by 4 bases, with 17 bases between the two germline ends. The CDR3 has 17 amino acids. The CDR3 spells CASSSGLWQGYNSPLHF. The CDR3, as DNA: TGTGCCAGCAGCTCCGGCCTCTGGCAGGGATATAATTCACCCCTCCACTTT.

This chain joins TRBV30 and TRBJ1-1; maybe TRBD1 (6 bases). Trimming stripped 1 base from V and 6 bases from J, with 21 bases between. In germline, CDR1 is GTSNPN, CDR2 SVGIG (reference sequence). This CDR3 is 16 amino acids long. The CDR3 DNA is TGTGCCTGGAGTGGGGATTCGGGGGGCGACCGGTCTGAAGCTTTCTTT. Residues: CAWSGDSGGDRSEAFF. Filled out from reference TRBV30 and TRBJ1-1, the complete variable domain reads SQTIHQWPATLVQPVGSPLSLECTVEGTSNPNLYWYRQAAGRGLQLLFYSVGIGQISSEVPQNLSASRPQDRQFILSSKKLLLSDSGFYLCAWSGDSGGDRSEAFFGQGTRLTVV.

This chain uses TRBV4-1 with TRBJ2-1; 7 bases map to TRBD1. CDR1 and CDR2 from the germline V gene are MGHRA and YSYEKL. Unmatched junction bases numbered 13, after V lost 5 bases and J lost 3 bases. The CDR3 extends over 17 amino acids. The CDR3 bases are TGCGCCAGCAGCGGAAACCGACCCGGGACAGTCTACAATGAGCAGTTCTTC. It yields the protein CASSGNRPGTVYNEQFF.

The CDR3 sequence is CASSEARAPRVGEQFF. Here the CDR3 DNA reads TGTGCCAGCAGTGAAGCGAGGGCCCCCCGTGTTGGTGAGCAGTTCTTC. This sequence joins TRBV2 and TRBJ2-1, with D tentatively TRBD2 (5 bases). Germline-derived CDR1 and CDR2 are SNHLY and FYNNEI. V was cut by 0 bases and J by 9 bases, with 18 bases left in between. CDR3 length: 16 residues.

To note about this clone: The junction departs from the called germline gene at one end, perhaps through a read error. The chain carries TRBV10-2 and TRBJ2-7; maybe TRBD2 (6 bases). CDR3 size: 15 residues. Looked up from germline, CDR1 is WSHSY and CDR2 is SAAADI. CDR3 DNA: TGCGCCAGCAGGTTTTTACCGGGACTGACCTACGGGCAGTACTTC. Protein sequence: CASRFLPGLTYGQYF.

The table lists this clone with a few counts. The chain combines TRBV7-6 with TRBJ2-6; D may be TRBD2 (5 bases). Per germline, CDR1 SGHVS and CDR2 FNYEAQ. The CDR3 has 16 amino acids. V lost 0 bases and J 2 bases, leaving 8 bases between the germline ends. The CDR3 spells CASSLARAPGANVLTF. Here the CDR3 DNA reads TGTGCCAGCAGCTTAGCGAGGGCGCCTGGGGCCAACGTCCTGACTTTC.

V usage is TRBV5-6 and J usage is TRBJ1-4, with 10 bases lining up with TRBD1. With 0 bases clipped from V and 3 bases from J, the junction kept 5 bases outside the gene matches. This CDR3 is 17 amino acids long. Looked up from germline, CDR1 is SGHDT and CDR2 is YYEEEE. This CDR3 is CASSLGTGGQANEKLFF. Here the CDR3 DNA reads TGTGCCAGCAGCTTGGGGACAGGGGGGCAAGCTAATGAAAAACTGTTTTTT.